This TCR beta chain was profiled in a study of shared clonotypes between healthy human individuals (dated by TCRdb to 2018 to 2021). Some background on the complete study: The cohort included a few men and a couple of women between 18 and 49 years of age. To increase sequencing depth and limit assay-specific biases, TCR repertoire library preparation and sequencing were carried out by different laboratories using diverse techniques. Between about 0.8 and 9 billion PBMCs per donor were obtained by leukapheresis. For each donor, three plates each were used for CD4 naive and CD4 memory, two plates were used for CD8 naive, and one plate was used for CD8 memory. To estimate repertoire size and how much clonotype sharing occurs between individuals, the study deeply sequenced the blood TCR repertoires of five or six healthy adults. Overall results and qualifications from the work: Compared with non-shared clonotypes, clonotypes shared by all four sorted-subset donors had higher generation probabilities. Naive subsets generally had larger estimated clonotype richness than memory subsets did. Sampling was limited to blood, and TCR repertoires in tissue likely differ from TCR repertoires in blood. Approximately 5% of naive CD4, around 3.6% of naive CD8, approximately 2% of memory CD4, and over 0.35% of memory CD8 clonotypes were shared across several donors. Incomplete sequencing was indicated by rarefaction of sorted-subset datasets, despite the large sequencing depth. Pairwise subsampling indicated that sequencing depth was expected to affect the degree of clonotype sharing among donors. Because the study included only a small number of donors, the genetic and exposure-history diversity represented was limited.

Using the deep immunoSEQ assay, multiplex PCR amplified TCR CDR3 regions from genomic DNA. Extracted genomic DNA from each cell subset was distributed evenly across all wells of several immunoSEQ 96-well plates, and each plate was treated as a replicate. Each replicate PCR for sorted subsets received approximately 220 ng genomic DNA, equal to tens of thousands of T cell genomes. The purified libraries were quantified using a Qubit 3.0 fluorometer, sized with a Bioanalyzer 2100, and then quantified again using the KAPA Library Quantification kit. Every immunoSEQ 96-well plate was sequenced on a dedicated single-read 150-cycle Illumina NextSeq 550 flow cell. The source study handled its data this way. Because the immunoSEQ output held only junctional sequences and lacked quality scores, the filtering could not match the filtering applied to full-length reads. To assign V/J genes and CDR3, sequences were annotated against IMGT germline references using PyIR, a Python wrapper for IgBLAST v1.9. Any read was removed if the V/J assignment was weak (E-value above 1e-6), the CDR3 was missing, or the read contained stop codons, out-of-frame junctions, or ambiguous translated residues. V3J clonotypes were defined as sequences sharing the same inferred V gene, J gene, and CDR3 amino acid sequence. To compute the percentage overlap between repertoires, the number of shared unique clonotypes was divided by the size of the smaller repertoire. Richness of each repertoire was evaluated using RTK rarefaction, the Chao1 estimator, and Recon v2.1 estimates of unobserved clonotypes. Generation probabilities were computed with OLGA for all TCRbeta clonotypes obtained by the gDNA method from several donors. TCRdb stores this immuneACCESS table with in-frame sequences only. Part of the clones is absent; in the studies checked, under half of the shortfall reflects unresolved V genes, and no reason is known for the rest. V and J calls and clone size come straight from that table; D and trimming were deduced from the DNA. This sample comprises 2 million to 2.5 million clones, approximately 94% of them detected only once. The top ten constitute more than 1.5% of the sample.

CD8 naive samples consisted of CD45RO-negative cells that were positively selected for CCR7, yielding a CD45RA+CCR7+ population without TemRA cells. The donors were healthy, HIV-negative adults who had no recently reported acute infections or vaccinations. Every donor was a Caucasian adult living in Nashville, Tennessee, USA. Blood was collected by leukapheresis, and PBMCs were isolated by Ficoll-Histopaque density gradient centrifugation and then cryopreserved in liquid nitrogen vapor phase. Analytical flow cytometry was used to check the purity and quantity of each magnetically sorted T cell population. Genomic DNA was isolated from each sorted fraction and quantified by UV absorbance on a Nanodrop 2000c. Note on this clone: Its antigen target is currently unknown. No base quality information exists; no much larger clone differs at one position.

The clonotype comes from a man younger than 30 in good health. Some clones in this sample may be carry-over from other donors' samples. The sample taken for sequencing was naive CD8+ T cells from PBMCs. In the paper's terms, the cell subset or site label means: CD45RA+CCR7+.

The CDR3 has the sequence CATSRDWADGYTF. The nucleotides are TGTGCCACCAGCAGAGATTGGGCGGATGGCTACACCTTC. The chain is assembled from TRBV15 and TRBJ1-2, with the D segment identity uncertain. CDR1 and CDR2, per the germline V gene (reference sequence), are LNHNV and YYDKDF. Reading from cysteine to phenylalanine, the CDR3 counts 13 amino acids. Only the CDR3 portion is preserved as DNA: 39 bases, with reading frame beginning at the first base. V lost 0 bases and J lost 6 bases; the stretch between them is 8 bases long.